Sequencing of this TCR beta chain was carried out in a study of human T cells and chemical hapten exposure. Study-wide context: Each patient's scalp received weekly diphenylcyclopropenone throughout the approximately 24-week study.

Stated time point: pre-sensitization, week 0. Treatment defined: therapeutic diphenylcyclopropenone sensitization with weekly scalp DPC. The authors' processing: Counts of TCRs in each sample centred on a median of around 100,000 and extended from around 25,000 to 690,000. TCRdb re-analysed the RACE reads in MiXCR, keeping a single row per CDR3 protein. V and J calls and clone size were set by TCRdb, not the authors. The sample records about 350,000 distinct CDR3 sequences, over 5% being singletons. The V gene's germline CDR1 is SGHRS and CDR2 YFSETQ. The CDR3 is 12 amino acids. J lost 9 bases, V lost 7 bases, and 6 bases had no gene match. This clonotype was seen only once.

The clonotype comes from a woman under 30 with alopecia areata. Some clones in this sample may be carry-over from other donors' samples. The V gene is TRBV5-1, the J gene TRBJ2-1; 8 bases match TRBD2. This material consisted of whole blood, taken in connection with sensitization to the hapten diphenylcyclopropenone (DPC). CDR3 region: CASSGGRPEQFF. In DNA, the CDR3 is TGCGCCAGCTCGGGGGGGCGGCCTGAGCAGTTCTTC.